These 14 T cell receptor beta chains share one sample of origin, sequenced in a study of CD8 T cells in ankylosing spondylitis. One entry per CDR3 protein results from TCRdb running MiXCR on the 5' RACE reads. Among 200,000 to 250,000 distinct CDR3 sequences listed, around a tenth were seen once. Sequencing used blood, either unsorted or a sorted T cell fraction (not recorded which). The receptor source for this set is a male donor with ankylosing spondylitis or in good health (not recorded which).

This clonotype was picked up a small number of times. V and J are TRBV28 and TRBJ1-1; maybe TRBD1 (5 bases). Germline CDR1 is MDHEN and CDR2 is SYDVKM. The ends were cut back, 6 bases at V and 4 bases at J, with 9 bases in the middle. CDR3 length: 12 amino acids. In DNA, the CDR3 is TGTGCCAGCAGGGAAACAGGCACTGAAGCTTTCTTT. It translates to CASRETGTEAFF.

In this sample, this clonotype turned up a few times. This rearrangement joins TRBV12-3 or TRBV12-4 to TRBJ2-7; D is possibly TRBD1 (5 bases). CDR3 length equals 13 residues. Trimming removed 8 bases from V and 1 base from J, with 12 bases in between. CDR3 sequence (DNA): TGTGCCAGCCGCGACAGTGGGTCCTACGAGCAGTACTTC. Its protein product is CASRDSGSYEQYF.

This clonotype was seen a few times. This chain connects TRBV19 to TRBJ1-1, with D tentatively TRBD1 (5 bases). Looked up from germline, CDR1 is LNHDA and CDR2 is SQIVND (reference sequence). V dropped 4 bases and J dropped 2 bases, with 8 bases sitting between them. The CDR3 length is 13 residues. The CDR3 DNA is TGTGCCAGTAGTACAGGGCTTAACACTGAAGCTTTCTTT. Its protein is CASSTGLNTEAFF.

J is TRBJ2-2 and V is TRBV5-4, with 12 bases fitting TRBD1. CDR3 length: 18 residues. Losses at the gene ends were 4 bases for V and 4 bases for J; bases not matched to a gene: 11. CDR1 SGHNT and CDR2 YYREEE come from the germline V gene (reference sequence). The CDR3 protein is CASSTGTGGLLVTGELFF. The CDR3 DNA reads TGTGCCAGCAGCACCGGGACAGGGGGCCTGTTGGTCACCGGGGAGCTGTTTTTT.

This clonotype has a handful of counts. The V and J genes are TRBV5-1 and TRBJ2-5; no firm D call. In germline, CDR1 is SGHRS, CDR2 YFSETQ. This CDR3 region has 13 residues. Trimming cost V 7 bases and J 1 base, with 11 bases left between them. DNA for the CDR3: TGCGCCAGCTCCCTGGTCCCCCAAGAGACCCAGTACTTC. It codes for CASSLVPQETQYF.

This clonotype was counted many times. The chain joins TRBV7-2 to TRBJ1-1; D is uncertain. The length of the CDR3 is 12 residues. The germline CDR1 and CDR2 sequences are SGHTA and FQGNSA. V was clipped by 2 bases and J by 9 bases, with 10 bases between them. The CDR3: CASSLSNSQAFF. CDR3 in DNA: TGTGCCAGCAGCTTAAGCAACAGTCAAGCTTTCTTT.

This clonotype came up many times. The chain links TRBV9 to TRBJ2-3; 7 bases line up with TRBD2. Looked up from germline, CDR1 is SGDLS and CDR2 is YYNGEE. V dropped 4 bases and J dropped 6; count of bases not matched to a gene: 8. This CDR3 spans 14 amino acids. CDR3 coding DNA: TGTGCCAGCAGCTACATGGGGGGGGAGGATACGCAGTATTTT. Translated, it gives CASSYMGGEDTQYF.

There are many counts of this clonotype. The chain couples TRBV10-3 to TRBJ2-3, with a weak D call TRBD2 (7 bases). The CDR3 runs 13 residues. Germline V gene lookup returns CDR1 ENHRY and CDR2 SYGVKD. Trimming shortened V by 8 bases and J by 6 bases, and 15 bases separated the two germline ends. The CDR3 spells CAIGEGDPDTQYF. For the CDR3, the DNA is TGTGCCATCGGGGAGGGGGACCCTGATACGCAGTATTTT.

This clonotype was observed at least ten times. CDR3 in amino acids: CASTLAGENEQFF. CDR3 sequence (DNA): TGTGCCAGCACTTTAGCGGGAGAGAATGAGCAGTTCTTC. The chain recombines TRBV2 with TRBJ2-1; the match to TRBD2 covers 9 bases. The CDR3 covers 13 residues. J lost 7 bases, V lost 7 bases, and 5 bases had no gene match. Per germline, CDR1 SNHLY and CDR2 FYNNEI.

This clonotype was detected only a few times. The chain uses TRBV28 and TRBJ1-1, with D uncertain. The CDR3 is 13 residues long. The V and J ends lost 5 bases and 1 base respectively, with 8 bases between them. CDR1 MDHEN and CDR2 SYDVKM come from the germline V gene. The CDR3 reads CASSVSRNTEAFF. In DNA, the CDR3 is TGTGCCAGCAGTGTCAGCCGGAACACTGAAGCTTTCTTT.

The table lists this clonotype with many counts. The CDR3 sequence: CASSELAVRDDETQYF. CDR3 nucleotide sequence: TGTGCCAGCAGTGAATTAGCGGTAAGAGATGACGAGACCCAGTACTTC. The chain joins TRBV25-1 to TRBJ2-5, with a weak D call TRBD2 (6 bases). This CDR3 has 16 amino acids. V lost 1 base and J lost 5, with 17 bases in between. Germline lookup yields CDR1 MGHDK and CDR2 SYGVNS.

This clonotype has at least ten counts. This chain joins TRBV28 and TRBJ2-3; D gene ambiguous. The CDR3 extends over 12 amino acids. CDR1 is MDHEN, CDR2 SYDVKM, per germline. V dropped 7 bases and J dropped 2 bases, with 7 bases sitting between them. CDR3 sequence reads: CASTGNTDTQYF. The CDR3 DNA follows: TGTGCCAGCACCGGTAACACAGATACGCAGTATTTT.

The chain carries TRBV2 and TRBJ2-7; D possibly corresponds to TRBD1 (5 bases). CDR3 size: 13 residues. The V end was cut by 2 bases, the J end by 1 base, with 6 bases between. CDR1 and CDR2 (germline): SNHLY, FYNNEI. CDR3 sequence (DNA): TGTGCCAGCAGTGAACCAGGGTCCTACGAGCAGTACTTC. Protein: CASSEPGSYEQYF.

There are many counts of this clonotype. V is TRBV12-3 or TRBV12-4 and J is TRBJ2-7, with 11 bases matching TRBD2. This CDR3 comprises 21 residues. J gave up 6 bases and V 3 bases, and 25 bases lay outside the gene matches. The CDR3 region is CASSFRLAGSEGRISLREQYF. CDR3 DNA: TGTGCCAGCAGTTTTAGACTAGCGGGATCGGAAGGAAGGATATCCCTCCGCGAGCAGTACTTC.